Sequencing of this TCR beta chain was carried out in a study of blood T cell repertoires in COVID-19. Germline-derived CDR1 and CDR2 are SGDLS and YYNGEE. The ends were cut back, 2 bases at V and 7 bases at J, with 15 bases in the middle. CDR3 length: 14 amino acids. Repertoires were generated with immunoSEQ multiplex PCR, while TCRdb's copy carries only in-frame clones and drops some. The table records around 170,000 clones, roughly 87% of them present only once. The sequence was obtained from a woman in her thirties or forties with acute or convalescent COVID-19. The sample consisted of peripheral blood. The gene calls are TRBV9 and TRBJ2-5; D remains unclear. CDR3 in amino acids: CASSVDLGLTTQYF. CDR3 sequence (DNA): TGTGCCAGCAGCGTGGATTTGGGCTTAACGACCCAGTACTTC.